A single sample is the source of the 5 T cell receptor beta chains below, sequenced in a study of post-analysis software for immune sequencing data (dated by TCRdb to 2014 to 2015). What the work shows at the level of the full study, not this receptor alone: Roughly 5 TRBV segments, including TRBV5-6, TRBV5-1 and TRBV20-1, were significantly more frequent in patients than controls.

Antigens of these TCRs are unknown. Libraries were built with PCR. Sequencing was carried out with an Illumina HiSeq 2500. To reduce PCR and sequencing biases, unique molecular identifiers were incorporated into the TCR beta cDNA libraries. TCRdb itself trimmed the public reads at Q25 with fastp, ran MiXCR and retained productive beta chains. Here each entry gathers all rows of one CDR3 protein and keeps the most common genes and DNA. A total of 750,000 to 950,000 distinct CDR3 sequences appear in this sample, just over 45% of them only once. Roughly 5.2% of the sample comes from the top ten. The specimen was blood. The receptors here all came from a girl between 5 and 17 years old with multiple sclerosis.

This clonotype was seen only a few times. This chain joins TRBV28 and TRBJ2-5, with D possibly matching TRBD1 (7 bases). The V gene lost 0 bases and the J gene lost 5 bases, with 10 bases spanning the gap. This CDR3 has 14 residues. CDR1 MDHEN and CDR2 SYDVKM come from the germline V gene. In DNA, the CDR3 is TGTGCCAGCAGTTTATGGGCGGGACAGGAGACCCAGTACTTC. Translating it yields CASSLWAGQETQYF.

The chain uses TRBV12-3 or TRBV12-4 and TRBJ1-5, with 8 bases fitting TRBD1. V lost 6 bases, J lost 7 bases, and 5 bases stayed unmatched. The CDR3 runs to 13 residues. CDR3: CASRTGVGQPQHF. In DNA form, the CDR3 reads TGTGCCAGCAGGACAGGGGTAGGGCAGCCCCAGCATTTT.

The V call is TRBV7-8, the J call TRBJ1-1, with TRBD1 identical over 9 bases. From germline, CDR1 is SGHVS and CDR2 FQNEAQ. The CDR3 is made up of 16 amino acids. Trimming cost V 5 bases and J 1 base; bases outside gene matches: 8. CDR3 nucleotides: TGTGCCAGCAGCCCCTTACAGGGGGCCCCGAACACTGAAGCTTTCTTT. This translates into CASSPLQGAPNTEAFF. The variable domain in full, completed from reference TRBV7-8 and TRBJ1-1, reads GAGVSQSPRYKVAKRGQDVALRCDPISGHVSLFWYQQALGQGPEFLTYFQNEAQLDKSGLPSDRFFAERPEGSVSTLKIQRTQQEDSAVYLCASSPLQGAPNTEAFFGQGTRLTVV.

V and J are TRBV20-1 and TRBJ2-1, with 10 bases aligning to TRBD2. CDR3 length: 15 amino acids. The trim removed 5 bases at V and 7 bases at J, leaving 11 bases unmatched. Germline lookup yields CDR1 DFQATT and CDR2 SNEGSKA (reference sequence). The CDR3 nucleotides are TGCAGTGCTCTGGGAGCGGGAGGGCCGGGGAATGAGCAGTTCTTC. It yields the protein CSALGAGGPGNEQFF.

V usage is TRBV3-1 and J usage is TRBJ2-1; D gene unclear. The CDR3 has 16 amino acids. V was trimmed by 3 bases and J by 4 bases, leaving 16 bases between them. Germline CDR1 LGHDT, CDR2 YNNKEL (reference sequence). In DNA form, the CDR3 reads TGTGCCAGCAGCCAGAAGAGTTTCTATGATTACAATGAGCAGTTCTTC. Encoded protein: CASSQKSFYDYNEQFF.